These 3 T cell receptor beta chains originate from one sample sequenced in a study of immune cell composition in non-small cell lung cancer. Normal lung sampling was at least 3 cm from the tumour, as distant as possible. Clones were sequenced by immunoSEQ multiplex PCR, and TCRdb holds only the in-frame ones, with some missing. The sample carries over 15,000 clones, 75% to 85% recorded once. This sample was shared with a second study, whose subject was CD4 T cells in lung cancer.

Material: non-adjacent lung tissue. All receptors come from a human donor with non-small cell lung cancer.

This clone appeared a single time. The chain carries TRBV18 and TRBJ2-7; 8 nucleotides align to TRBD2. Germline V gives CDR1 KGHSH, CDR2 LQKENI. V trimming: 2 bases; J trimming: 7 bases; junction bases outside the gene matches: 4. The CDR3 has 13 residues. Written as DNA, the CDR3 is TGTGCCAGCTCACCAGGACTAGCCCGAGAGCAGTACTTC. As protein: CASSPGLAREQYF.

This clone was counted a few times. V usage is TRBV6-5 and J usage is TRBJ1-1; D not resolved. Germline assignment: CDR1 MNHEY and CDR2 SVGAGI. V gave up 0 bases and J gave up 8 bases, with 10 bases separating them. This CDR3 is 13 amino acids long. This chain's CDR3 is CASSYSNQAEAFF. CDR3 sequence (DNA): TGTGCCAGCAGTTACTCGAATCAGGCCGAAGCTTTCTTT.

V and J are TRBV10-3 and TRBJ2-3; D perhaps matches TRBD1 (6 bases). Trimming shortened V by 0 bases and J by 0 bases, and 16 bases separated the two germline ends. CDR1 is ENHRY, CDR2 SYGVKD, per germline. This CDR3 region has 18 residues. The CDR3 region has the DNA TGTGCCATCAGTGAGTCGCCTGTGGGGGCGATGAGCACAGATACGCAGTATTTT. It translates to CAISESPVGAMSTDTQYF.